One and the same sample provided the 25 T cell receptor beta chains below, sequenced in a study of OX40 agonist ivuxolimab in advanced cancers. TCRdb keeps only in-frame clones here, not all; method: immunoSEQ multiplex PCR. The sample shows roughly 88,000 clones, over 75% of them seen only once. This specimen consisted of CD4+ or CD8+ T cells sorted from blood, obtained in a trial of the OX40 agonist ivuxolimab. The origin of the receptors is an adult with an advanced solid tumor such as melanoma, head and neck, liver or kidney cancer.

The rearrangement joins TRBV10-2 to TRBJ2-3, with D unresolved. Germline loops: CDR1 WSHSY, CDR2 SAAADI. V was clipped by 0 bases and J by 3 bases, with 1 base between them. This CDR3 spans 12 amino acids. CDR3 residues: CASSESTDTQYF. The CDR3 nucleotides are TGCGCCAGCAGTGAGTCGACAGATACGCAGTATTTT.

The chain links TRBV19 to TRBJ1-4, with D tentatively TRBD1 (5 bases). V was cut by 10 bases and J by 4 bases, with 13 bases left in between. Germline V CDR1 and CDR2: LNHDA, SQIVND (reference sequence). The CDR3 has 13 amino acids. The CDR3 sequence: CATKTAGNEKLFF. CDR3 DNA sequence: TGTGCCACTAAGACAGCCGGTAATGAAAAACTGTTTTTT.

In DNA, the CDR3 is TGTGCCAGTATGGAAAGGGGGGACGGTCAGCCCCAGCATTTT. It yields the protein CASMERGDGQPQHF. The V and J genes are TRBV19 and TRBJ1-5; D is possibly TRBD1 (6 bases). Looked up from germline, CDR1 is LNHDA and CDR2 is SQIVND (reference sequence). V dropped 7 bases and J dropped 6 bases, with 16 bases sitting between them. This CDR3 contains 14 residues.

The V call is TRBV7-3, the J call TRBJ1-2; TRBD1 agrees at 8 bases. V dropped 0 bases and J dropped 4; count of bases not matched to a gene: 1. Germline assignment: CDR1 SGHTA and CDR2 FQGTGA. The length of the CDR3 is 14 residues. The CDR3 DNA reads as TGTGCCAGCAGCTTAACAACAGGGGGCTATGGCTACACCTTC. Translating it yields CASSLTTGGYGYTF.

This clone occurred a few times. V and J are TRBV5-1 and TRBJ2-1, with TRBD2 matching 7 bases. After removal of 4 bases from V and 0 bases from J, the junction contained 1 base not matched to a gene. The CDR3 consists of 14 residues. The germline V gene has CDR1 SGHRS and CDR2 YFSETQ. This CDR3 reads CASSGGSSYNEQFF. In DNA, the CDR3 is TGCGCCAGCAGCGGCGGGAGCTCCTACAATGAGCAGTTCTTC.

This clone is a singleton in its sample. The rearrangement uses TRBV19 and TRBJ1-1, with D tentatively TRBD1 (5 bases). The V gene lost 2 bases and the J gene lost 1 base, with 11 bases spanning the gap. This CDR3 contains 15 residues. CDR1 is LNHDA, CDR2 SQIVND, per germline (reference sequence). CDR3 in amino acids: CASSITGRANTEAFF. The CDR3, as DNA: TGTGCCAGTAGTATAACGGGACGCGCGAACACTGAAGCTTTCTTT.

The chain couples TRBV7-8 to TRBJ2-7, with TRBD1 as a possible D gene (7 bases). CDR3 length equals 15 residues. Germline loops: CDR1 SGHVS, CDR2 FQNEAQ. Deletions cut 1 base from V and 2 bases from J, with 12 bases between. CDR3 sequence reads: CASSLGQGGTYEQYV. CDR3 DNA sequence: TGTGCCAGCAGCTTAGGTCAGGGGGGTACCTACGAGCAGTACGTC.

To note about this clone: The germline gene is not matched at one end of the junction; a read error may be the cause. The chain recombines TRBV7-7 with TRBJ2-2; TRBD2 aligns across 7 bases. Germline V gene data show CDR1 as SSHAT and CDR2 as FNYEAQ (reference sequence). The CDR3 totals 16 residues. The DNA for the CDR3 is TGTGCTAGCAGCTTAGCGGGCGGCACGAACACCGGGGAGCTGTTTTTT. Its protein is CASSLAGGTNTGELFF.

Comments on this clone: Additional DNA sequences in this sample encode the identical CDR3. The chain uses TRBV11-2 and TRBJ2-5; D might be TRBD1 or TRBD2, each matching 5 bases. V was shortened by 3 bases and J by 2 bases, with 7 bases between the two germline ends. This CDR3 contains 13 residues. Germline CDR1 reads SGHAT; CDR2 reads FQNNGV. In DNA form, the CDR3 reads TGTGCCAGCAGCTTGGGACGTCAAGAGACCCAGTACTTC. Its translation is CASSLGRQETQYF.

This rearrangement joins TRBV6-5 to TRBJ2-7; D is possibly TRBD1 (6 bases). Germline V gene sequence: CDR1 MNHEY, CDR2 SVGAGI. The CDR3 totals 13 residues. The V end lost 7 bases, the J end lost 0 bases, and 10 bases lay between the germline ends. The CDR3 coding sequence is TGTGCCAGCACTTGGACAGCCTCCTACGAGCAGTACTTC. Translation gives CASTWTASYEQYF.

V and J are TRBV7-2 and TRBJ1-1; weak D call: TRBD1 (5 bases). There are 15 residues in the CDR3. Germline CDR1 SGHTA, CDR2 FQGNSA. V was clipped by 0 bases and J by 5 bases, with 13 bases between them. The CDR3 sequence is CASSLATVRGTEAFF. DNA of the CDR3: TGTGCCAGCAGCTTAGCGACAGTAAGGGGAACTGAAGCTTTCTTT.

This sequence joins TRBV30 and TRBJ2-1; D gene unclear. V gave up 4 bases and J gave up 8 bases, with 9 bases separating them. The CDR3 covers 11 residues. CDR1 GTSNPN and CDR2 SVGIG come from the germline V gene (reference sequence). The CDR3 here is CAWTGFDEQFF. The CDR3, as DNA: TGTGCCTGGACAGGTTTCGATGAGCAGTTCTTC.

This clone was recorded once. This chain links TRBV28 with TRBJ1-3; no definite D call. The CDR3 has 14 amino acids. V was trimmed by 2 bases and J by 2 bases, leaving 7 bases between them. CDR1 MDHEN and CDR2 SYDVKM come from the germline V gene. The CDR3 sequence is CASSLNGPGNTIYF. CDR3 bases: TGTGCCAGCAGTTTAAACGGACCTGGAAACACCATATATTTT.

This clone was found a few times. The rearrangement joins TRBV6-5 to TRBJ1-4; tentatively, D is TRBD1 (5 bases). Germline CDR1 is MNHEY and CDR2 is SVGAGI. The CDR3 is made up of 14 amino acids. Trimming cost V 0 bases and J 8 bases, with 10 bases left between them. As DNA, the CDR3 is TGTGCCAGCAGTTACTCGGGGGAGGGAGAAAAACTGTTTTTT. It translates to CASSYSGEGEKLFF.

This sequence joins TRBV5-8 and TRBJ1-2; D gene unclear. CDR3 size: 13 residues. V dropped 2 bases and J dropped 8 bases, with 13 bases sitting between them. CDR1 and CDR2 (germline): SGHTS, YDEGEE. Here the CDR3 DNA reads TGTGCCAGCAGCTTAAACGAGATTGAGGGCTACACCTTC. It is translated as CASSLNEIEGYTF.

This rearrangement joins TRBV6-6 to TRBJ1-2; D gene uncertain. Germline V CDR1 and CDR2: MNHNY, SVGAGI (reference sequence). The V gene lost 0 bases and the J gene lost 2 bases, with 7 bases spanning the gap. CDR3 size: 14 residues. The CDR3 DNA reads as TGTGCCAGCAGTTACTCGAACACAAACTATGGCTACACCTTC. It codes for CASSYSNTNYGYTF.

The V and J genes are TRBV9 and TRBJ1-2; D is possibly TRBD1 (5 bases). The CDR3 runs to 21 residues. V lost 2 bases to trimming and J lost 5 bases, with 34 bases between them. The germline CDR1 and CDR2 sequences are SGDLS and YYNGEE. The CDR3: CASSVAGQGLMGPKDGYGYTF. CDR3 coding DNA: TGTGCCAGCAGCGTCGCGGGGCAGGGTTTGATGGGCCCTAAGGATGGGTATGGCTACACCTTC.

The genes are TRBV5-4 and TRBJ1-6; a weak D match, TRBD1 (6 bases). Trimming shortened V by 2 bases and J by 5 bases, and 11 bases separated the two germline ends. Per the germline V gene, CDR1 is SGHNT and CDR2 is YYREEE (reference sequence). The CDR3 totals 15 residues. CDR3 loop: CASSLFGGNNSPLHF. The CDR3 DNA sequence: TGTGCCAGCAGCTTATTCGGGGGCAATAATTCACCCCTCCACTTT.

The genes are TRBV29-1 and TRBJ1-5; no definite D call. The germline V and J ends were trimmed by 5 bases and 0 bases, with 11 bases remaining between them. This CDR3 is built from 14 residues. Germline V gene data show CDR1 as SQVTM and CDR2 as ANQGSEA. The DNA of the CDR3 is TGCAGCGTTTCGAAGGCAAATAGCAATCAGCCCCAGCATTTT. Its protein product is CSVSKANSNQPQHF.

This chain uses TRBV7-7 with TRBJ2-7; D not resolved. Trimming took 4 bases from V and 4 from J, leaving 11 bases between them. Germline CDR1 reads SSHAT; CDR2 reads FNYEAQ (reference sequence). The CDR3 has 13 amino acids. The CDR3 DNA reads as TGTGCCAGCAGCTCCATAGACGGTTACGAGCAGTACTTC. Its translation: CASSSIDGYEQYF. The full variable domain, completed using reference TRBV7-7 and TRBJ2-7, is GAGVSQSPRYKVTKRGQDVTLRCDPISSHATLYWYQQALGQGPEFLTYFNYEAQPDKSGLPSDRFSAERPEGSISTLTIQRTEQRDSAMYRCASSSIDGYEQYFGPGTRLTVT.

This chain joins TRBV5-1 and TRBJ2-3; 9 nucleotides match TRBD1. J was trimmed by 1 base and V by 3 bases; bases with no gene match: 3. This CDR3 contains 15 residues. Germline loops: CDR1 SGHRS, CDR2 YFSETQ. Written as DNA, the CDR3 is TGCGCCAGCAGCTGGAGGGACAGGGGCACAGATACGCAGTATTTT. Translating gives CASSWRDRGTDTQYF.

V and J are TRBV10-3 and TRBJ2-5; D gene unclear. This CDR3 comprises 13 residues. Trimming shortened V by 4 bases and J by 5 bases, and 11 bases separated the two germline ends. Per germline, CDR1 ENHRY and CDR2 SYGVKD. The CDR3 region is CAISGSESETQYF. The CDR3 DNA sequence: TGTGCCATCAGTGGTAGTGAATCGGAGACCCAGTACTTC.

V and J are TRBV4-2 and TRBJ2-2; a possible D gene is TRBD1 (6 bases). The CDR3 sequence is 17 residues long. Germline CDR1 and CDR2: LGHNA and YNFKEQ. Trimming shortened V by 1 base and J by 4 bases, and 16 bases separated the two germline ends. The DNA for the CDR3 is TGTGCCAGCAGCCAAGTTGGGGGCAGCGGAATCACCGGGGAGCTGTTTTTT. Translation gives CASSQVGGSGITGELFF.

This chain connects TRBV27 to TRBJ1-3, with a weak D call TRBD1 (6 bases). The CDR3 has 16 residues. Trimming removed 6 bases from V and 3 bases from J, with 18 bases in between. Germline values: CDR1 MNHEY, CDR2 SMNVEV (reference sequence). In DNA form, the CDR3 reads TGTGCCAGCAGGCCGACAGGTACCTTCGTTGGAAACACCATATATTTT. This encodes CASRPTGTFVGNTIYF.

Remarks on this clone: Other nucleotide sequences in the sample specify the same CDR3. The chain recombines TRBV28 with TRBJ2-2, with 8 positions matching TRBD1. Germline CDR1 MDHEN, CDR2 SYDVKM. The CDR3 covers 15 residues. V dropped 5 bases and J dropped 5; count of bases not matched to a gene: 7. CDR3 region: CASSLRTGRTGELFF. For the CDR3, the DNA is TGTGCCAGCAGTCTCCGGACAGGGCGGACCGGGGAGCTGTTTTTT. Full variable domain (rest looked up from reference TRBV28 and TRBJ2-2): DVKVTQSSRYLVKRTGEKVFLECVQDMDHENMFWYRQDPGLGLRLIYFSYDVKMKEKGDIPEGYSVSREKKERFSLILESASTNQTSMYLCASSLRTGRTGELFFGEGSRLTVL.